Listed below are T cell receptor beta chains from one sample, sequenced in a study of breast tumors, draining lymph nodes, adjacent tissues. TCRdb redid the calling of the multiplex PCR reads with MiXCR, one entry per CDR3 protein. This sample yields about 47,000 distinct CDR3 sequences, of which about 21% are seen a single time; 6.5% to 8% belongs to the top ten. The specimen sequenced was breast tumor tissue. Receptor source: a female donor with breast cancer. Some clones in this sample may be carry-over from other donors' samples. Both conserved end residues are part of each CDR3. Each record gives: D gene, clone size, V gene, J gene, CDR3 DNA, CDR3 protein. D genes are given only for firm matches. Expanded clones are given a class, and other clones once, few, many or no size at all.

d_gene: NA
abundance: many
v_gene: TRBV15
j_gene: TRBJ2-7
CDR3nt: TGTGCCACCAGTATCGACAGGCTCGAGCAGTACTTC
CDR3aa: CATSIDRLEQYF

d_gene: TRBD1
abundance: many
v_gene: TRBV5-6
j_gene: TRBJ2-3
CDR3nt: TGTGCCAGCAGCGAGGACAGGGGATTGAGTAGCACAGATACGCAGTATTTT
CDR3aa: CASSEDRGLSSTDTQYF

d_gene: NA
abundance: many
v_gene: TRBV6-1
j_gene: TRBJ1-2
CDR3nt: TGTGCCAGCAGTCCCCGGGACATGGGGGGGAACTATGGCTACACCTTC
CDR3aa: CASSPRDMGGNYGYTF

d_gene: NA
abundance: many
v_gene: TRBV20-1
j_gene: TRBJ2-5
CDR3nt: TGCAGTGCTAGTGGCCACCAAGAGACCCAGTACTTC
CDR3aa: CSASGHQETQYF

d_gene: NA
abundance: many
v_gene: TRBV11-2
j_gene: TRBJ2-3
CDR3nt: TGTGCCAGCAGCTTACGGCCCCCGGGACTGCTCACAGATACGCAGTATTTT
CDR3aa: CASSLRPPGLLTDTQYF

d_gene: TRBD2
abundance: few
v_gene: TRBV19
j_gene: TRBJ2-1
CDR3nt: TGTGCCAGTAGTATTCGGCGGGGGGGCCTTTACAATGAGCAGTTCTTC
CDR3aa: CASSIRRGGLYNEQFF

d_gene: TRBD1
abundance: many
v_gene: TRBV7-9
j_gene: TRBJ1-3
CDR3nt: TGTGCCAGCAGCTTAGGGGACAGGGTAATTGGATTCTCTGGAAACACCATATATTTT
CDR3aa: CASSLGDRVIGFSGNTIYF

d_gene: NA
abundance: many
v_gene: TRBV5-1
j_gene: TRBJ2-1
CDR3nt: TGCGCCAGTGGTAGTATCAGCTACAATGAGCAGTTCTTC
CDR3aa: CASGSISYNEQFF

d_gene: NA
abundance: many
v_gene: TRBV12-3/TRBV12-4
j_gene: TRBJ2-3
CDR3nt: TGTGCCAGCAGTCCGGGACTCACAGATACGCAGTATTTT
CDR3aa: CASSPGLTDTQYF

d_gene: NA
abundance: many
v_gene: TRBV6-6
j_gene: TRBJ2-3
CDR3nt: TGTGCCAGCAACCCTATCCTGGGCACAGATACGCAGTATTTT
CDR3aa: CASNPILGTDTQYF

d_gene: NA
abundance: many
v_gene: TRBV20-1
j_gene: TRBJ2-2
CDR3nt: TGCAGTGCTACCCCTTTTACTCGAGGCACCGGGGAGCTGTTTTTT
CDR3aa: CSATPFTRGTGELFF

d_gene: NA
abundance: many
v_gene: TRBV11-1
j_gene: TRBJ1-4
CDR3nt: TGTGCCAGCAGCCTATTCCAGGGAGGCGAAGAAAAACTGTTTTTT
CDR3aa: CASSLFQGGEEKLFF

d_gene: NA
abundance: many
v_gene: TRBV4-1
j_gene: TRBJ1-2
CDR3nt: TGCGCCAGCAGCCAAGCTTCGAGGGGCTATGGCTACACCTTC
CDR3aa: CASSQASRGYGYTF

d_gene: NA
abundance: few
v_gene: TRBV19
j_gene: TRBJ2-1
CDR3nt: TGTGCCAGTAGTTCCAGGGTTACCCCCTACAATGAGCAGTTCTTC
CDR3aa: CASSSRVTPYNEQFF

d_gene: TRBD2
abundance: NA
v_gene: TRBV12-3/TRBV12-4
j_gene: TRBJ2-1
CDR3nt: TGTGCCAGCAGTCCCCGGAGCGGGAGGCCTGACAATGAGCAGTTCTTC
CDR3aa: CASSPRSGRPDNEQFF

d_gene: NA
abundance: many
v_gene: TRBV5-1
j_gene: TRBJ2-3
CDR3nt: TGCGCCAGCAGCTTGGGAGCTCAGGGCACAGATACGCAGTATTTT
CDR3aa: CASSLGAQGTDTQYF

d_gene: NA
abundance: large
v_gene: TRBV5-1
j_gene: TRBJ1-4
CDR3nt: TGCGCCAGCAGTCCCGGGGCCCATAATGAAAAACTGTTTTTT
CDR3aa: CASSPGAHNEKLFF

d_gene: NA
abundance: many
v_gene: TRBV12-3/TRBV12-4
j_gene: TRBJ1-2
CDR3nt: TGTGCCAGCAGCCCGGTGCCATCCTATGGCTACACCTTC
CDR3aa: CASSPVPSYGYTF

d_gene: NA
abundance: many
v_gene: TRBV6-5
j_gene: TRBJ1-3
CDR3nt: TGTGCCAGCACCATCGATCGGGGGGTTGGAAACACCATATATTTT
CDR3aa: CASTIDRGVGNTIYF

d_gene: TRBD2
abundance: few
v_gene: TRBV3-1
j_gene: TRBJ2-4
CDR3nt: TGTGCCAGCAGCCACTCAACTAGCGAAGCCAAAAACATTCAGTACTTC
CDR3aa: CASSHSTSEAKNIQYF